Sequencing of this TCR beta chain was carried out in a study of blood T cell repertoires in COVID-19. Produced via immunoSEQ multiplex PCR; TCRdb's table is partial and in-frame only. The data show tens of thousands of clones, 70% to 90% seen once. Trimming removed 11 bases from V and 3 bases from J; junction bases left unmatched: 3. The CDR3 consists of 13 residues. Germline CDR1 MRHNA, CDR2 SNTAGT. The sequence derives from a man between 60 and 70 years old with acute or convalescent COVID-19. The chain joins TRBV6-4 to TRBJ2-2, with 10 bases identical to TRBD2. The source material was peripheral blood. CDR3: CAGGLADTGELFF. The DNA of the CDR3 is TGTGCCGGCGGACTAGCGGACACCGGGGAGCTGTTTTTT.